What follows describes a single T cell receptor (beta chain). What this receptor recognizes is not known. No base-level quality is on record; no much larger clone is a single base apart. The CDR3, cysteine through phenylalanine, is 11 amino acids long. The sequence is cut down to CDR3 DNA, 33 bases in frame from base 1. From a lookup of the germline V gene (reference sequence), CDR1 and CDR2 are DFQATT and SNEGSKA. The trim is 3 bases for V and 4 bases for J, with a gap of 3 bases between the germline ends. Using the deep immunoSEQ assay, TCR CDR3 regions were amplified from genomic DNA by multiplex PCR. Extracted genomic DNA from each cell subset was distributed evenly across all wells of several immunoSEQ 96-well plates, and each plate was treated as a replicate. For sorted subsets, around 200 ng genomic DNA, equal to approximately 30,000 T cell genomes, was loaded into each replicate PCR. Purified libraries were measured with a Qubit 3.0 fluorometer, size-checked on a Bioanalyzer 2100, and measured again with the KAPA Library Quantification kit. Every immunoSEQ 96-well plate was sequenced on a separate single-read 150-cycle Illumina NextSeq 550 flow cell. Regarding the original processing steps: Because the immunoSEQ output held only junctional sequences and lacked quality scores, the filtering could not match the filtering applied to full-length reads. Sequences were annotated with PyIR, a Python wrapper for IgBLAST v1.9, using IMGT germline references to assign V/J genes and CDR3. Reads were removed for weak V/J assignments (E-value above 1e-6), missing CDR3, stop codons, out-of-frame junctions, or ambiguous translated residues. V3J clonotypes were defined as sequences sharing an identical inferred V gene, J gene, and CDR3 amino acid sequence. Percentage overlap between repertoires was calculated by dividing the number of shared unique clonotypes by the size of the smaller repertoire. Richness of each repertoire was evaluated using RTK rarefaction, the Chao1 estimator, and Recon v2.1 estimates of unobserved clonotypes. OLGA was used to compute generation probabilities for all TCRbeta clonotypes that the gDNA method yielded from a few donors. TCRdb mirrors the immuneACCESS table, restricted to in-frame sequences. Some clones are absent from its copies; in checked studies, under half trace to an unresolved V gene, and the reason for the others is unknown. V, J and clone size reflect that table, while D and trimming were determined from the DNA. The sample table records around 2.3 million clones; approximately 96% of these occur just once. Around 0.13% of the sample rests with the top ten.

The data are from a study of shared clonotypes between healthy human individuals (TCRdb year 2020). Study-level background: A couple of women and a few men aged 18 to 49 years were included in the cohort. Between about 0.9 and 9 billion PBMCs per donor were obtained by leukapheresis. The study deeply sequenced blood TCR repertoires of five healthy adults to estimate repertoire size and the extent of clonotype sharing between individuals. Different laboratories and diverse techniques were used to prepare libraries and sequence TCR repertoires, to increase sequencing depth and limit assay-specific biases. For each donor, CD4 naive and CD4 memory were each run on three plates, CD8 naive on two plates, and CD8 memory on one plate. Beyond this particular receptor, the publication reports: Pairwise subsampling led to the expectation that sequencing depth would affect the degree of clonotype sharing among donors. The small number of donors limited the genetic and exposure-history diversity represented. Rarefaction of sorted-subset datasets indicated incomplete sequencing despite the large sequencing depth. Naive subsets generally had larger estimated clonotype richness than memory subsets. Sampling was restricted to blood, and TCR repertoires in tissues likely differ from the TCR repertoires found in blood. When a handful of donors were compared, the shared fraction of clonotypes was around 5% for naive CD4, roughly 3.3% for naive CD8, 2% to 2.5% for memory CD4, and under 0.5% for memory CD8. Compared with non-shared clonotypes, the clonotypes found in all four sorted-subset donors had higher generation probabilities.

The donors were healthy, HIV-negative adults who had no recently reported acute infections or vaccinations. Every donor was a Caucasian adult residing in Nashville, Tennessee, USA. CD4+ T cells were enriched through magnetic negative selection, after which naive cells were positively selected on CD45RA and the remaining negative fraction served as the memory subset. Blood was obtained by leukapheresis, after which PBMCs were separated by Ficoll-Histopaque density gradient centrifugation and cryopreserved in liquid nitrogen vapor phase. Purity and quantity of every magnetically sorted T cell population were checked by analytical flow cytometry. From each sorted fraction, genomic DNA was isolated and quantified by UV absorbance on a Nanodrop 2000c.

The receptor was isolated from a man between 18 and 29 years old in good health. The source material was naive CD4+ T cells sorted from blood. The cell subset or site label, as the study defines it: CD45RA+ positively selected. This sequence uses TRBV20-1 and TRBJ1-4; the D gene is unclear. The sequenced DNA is TGCAGTGCTAGGGTTAATGAAAAACTGTTTTTT. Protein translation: CSARVNEKLFF.